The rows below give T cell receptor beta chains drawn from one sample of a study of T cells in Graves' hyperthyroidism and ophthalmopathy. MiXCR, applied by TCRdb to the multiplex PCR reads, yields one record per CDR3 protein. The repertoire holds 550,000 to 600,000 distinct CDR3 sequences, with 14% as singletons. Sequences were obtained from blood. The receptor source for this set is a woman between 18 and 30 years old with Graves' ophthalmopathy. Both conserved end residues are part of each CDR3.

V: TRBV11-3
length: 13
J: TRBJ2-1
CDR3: CANQREGNNEQFF

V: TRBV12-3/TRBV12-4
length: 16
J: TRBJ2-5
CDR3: CASSLYTGGGQETQYF

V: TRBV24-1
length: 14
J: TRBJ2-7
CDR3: CATSDLRTGKGQYF

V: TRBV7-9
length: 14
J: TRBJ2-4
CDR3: CASSLEGIENIQYF

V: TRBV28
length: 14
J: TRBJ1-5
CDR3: CASSPGQGDQPQHF

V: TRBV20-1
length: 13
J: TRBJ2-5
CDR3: CSARDGGQETQYF

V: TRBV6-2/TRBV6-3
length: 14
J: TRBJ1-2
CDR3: CASTPGSYSYGYTF

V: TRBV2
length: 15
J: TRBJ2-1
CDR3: CASSGLAGGSNEQFF

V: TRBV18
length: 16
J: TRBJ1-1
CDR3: CASSPSWDRVDTEAFF

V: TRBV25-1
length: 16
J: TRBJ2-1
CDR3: CASSRNIAGDYNEQFF

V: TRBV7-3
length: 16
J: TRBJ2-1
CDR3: CASSLMGLAGQGEQFF

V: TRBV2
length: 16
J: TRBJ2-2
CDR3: CASDKGGGGFTGELFF

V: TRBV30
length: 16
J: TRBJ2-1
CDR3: CAWRAGSLAVNNEQFF

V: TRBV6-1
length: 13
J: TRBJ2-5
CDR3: CASSLTFQETQYF

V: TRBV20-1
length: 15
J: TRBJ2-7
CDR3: CSATGSTGTSIEQYF

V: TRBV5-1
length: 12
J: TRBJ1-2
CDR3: CASSLQGDGYTF

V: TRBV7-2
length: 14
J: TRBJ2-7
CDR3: CASSPGYGDAEQYF

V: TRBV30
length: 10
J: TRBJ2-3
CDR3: CAWATTTQYF

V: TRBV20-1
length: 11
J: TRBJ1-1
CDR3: CSARGGFEAFF

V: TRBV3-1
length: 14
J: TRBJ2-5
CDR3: CASSLTNPRSTQYF

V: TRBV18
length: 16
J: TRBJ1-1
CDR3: CASSRKRVSMNTEAFF

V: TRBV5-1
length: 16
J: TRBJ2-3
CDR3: CASSWRGHPLTDTQYF

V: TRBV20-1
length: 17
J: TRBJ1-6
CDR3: CSTQNGQESSYNSPLHF

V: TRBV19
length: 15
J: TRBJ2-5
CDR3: CASSIIGALQETQYF

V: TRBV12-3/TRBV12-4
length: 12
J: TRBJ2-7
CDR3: CASSLAIYEQYF

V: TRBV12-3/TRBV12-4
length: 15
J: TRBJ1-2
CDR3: CASRQGDPGYYGYTF

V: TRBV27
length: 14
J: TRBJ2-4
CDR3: CASSPTGQGDIQYF

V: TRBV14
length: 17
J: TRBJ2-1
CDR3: CASSPTKLSGTYNEQFF

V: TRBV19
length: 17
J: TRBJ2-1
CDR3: CASSIGGGDYSYNEQFF

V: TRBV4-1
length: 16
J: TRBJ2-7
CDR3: CASSQDQQGSTYEQYF

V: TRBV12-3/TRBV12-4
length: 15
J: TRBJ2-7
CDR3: CASSARDRGSHEQYF

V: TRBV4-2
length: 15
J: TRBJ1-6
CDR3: CASSQDTVPNSPLHF

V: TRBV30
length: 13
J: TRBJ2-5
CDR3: CAWTQSGAVSQYF

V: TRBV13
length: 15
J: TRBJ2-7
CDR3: CASSLGAGVKYEQYF

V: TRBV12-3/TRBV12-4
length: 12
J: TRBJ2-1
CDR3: CASSFVGTQQFF

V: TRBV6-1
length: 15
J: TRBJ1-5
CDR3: CASLEGPYSNQPQHF

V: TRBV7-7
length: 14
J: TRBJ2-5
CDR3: CASSSPRLQETQYF

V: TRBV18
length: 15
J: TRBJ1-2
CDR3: CASSSSGTGGSGYTF

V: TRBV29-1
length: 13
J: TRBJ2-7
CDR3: CSSKGAGAYEQYF

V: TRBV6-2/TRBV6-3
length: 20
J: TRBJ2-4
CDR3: CASSYSSTDETLVAKNIQYF

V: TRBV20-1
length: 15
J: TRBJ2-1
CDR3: CSAKTSGRAYNEQFF

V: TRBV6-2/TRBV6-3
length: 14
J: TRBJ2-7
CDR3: CASSSLQDGYEQYF

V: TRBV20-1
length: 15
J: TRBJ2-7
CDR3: CSARSGASGHYEQYF

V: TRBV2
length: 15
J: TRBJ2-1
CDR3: CASSGLAGNYNEQFF

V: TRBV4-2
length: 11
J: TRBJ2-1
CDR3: CASSQVGEQFF

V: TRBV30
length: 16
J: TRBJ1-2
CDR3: CAWSSLLPGGRYGYTF

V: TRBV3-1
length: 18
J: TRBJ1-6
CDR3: CASSQGHNRGSYNSPLHF

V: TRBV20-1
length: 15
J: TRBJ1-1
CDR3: CSASTYSALNTEAFF

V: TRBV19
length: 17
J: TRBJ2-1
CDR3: CASRRRTSGATYNEQFF

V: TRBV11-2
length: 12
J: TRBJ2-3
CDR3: CASSFVADTQYF

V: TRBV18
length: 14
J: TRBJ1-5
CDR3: CASSPTDSNQPQHF

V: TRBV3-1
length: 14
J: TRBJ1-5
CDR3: CASSQGASNQPQHF

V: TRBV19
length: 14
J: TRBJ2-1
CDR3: CASSRTGDGNEQFF

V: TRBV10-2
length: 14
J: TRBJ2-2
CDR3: CASTQARLTGELFF

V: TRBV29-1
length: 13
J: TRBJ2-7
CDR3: CSVEWDRAGEQYF

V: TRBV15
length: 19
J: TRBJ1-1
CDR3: CATSRDRAGSMRMNTEAFF

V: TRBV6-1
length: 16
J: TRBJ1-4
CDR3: CASTERRGSPNEKLFF